The TCR beta chain under discussion was sequenced for a study of T cells and Merkel cell carcinoma outcomes. Regarding the study as a whole: Reportedly, T-cell repertoire with density predicts Merkel cell carcinoma outcomes.

The V and J ends lost 2 bases and 1 base respectively, with 20 bases between them. The CDR3 is 18 amino acids. About this clone itself: The antigen remains unidentified.

The assay was immunoSEQ multiplex PCR, and TCRdb's table has in-frame clones only and misses some. The sample contains more than 95 clones, 87% of which appear only once. The origin of this receptor is a human donor with Merkel cell carcinoma. V gene TRBV5-3 combines with J gene TRBJ2-3; the D is unclear. TRBV5-3 is reported as an ORF; its role is uncertain. Sequencing was done on a sample of tumor tissue from Merkel cell carcinoma. The DNA for the CDR3 is TGTGCCAGAAGCTTTGGGCCCCGACCGACCTATGGCACAGATACGCAGTATTTT. Protein sequence: CARSFGPRPTYGTDTQYF.